The clone carrying this T cell receptor (beta chain) was counted many times. Per germline, CDR1 GTSNPN and CDR2 SVGIG (reference sequence). The V gene lost 2 bases and the J gene lost 6 bases, with 10 bases spanning the gap. The CDR3 covers 12 residues. Amplification of the TCR beta CDR3 regions used RNA transcripts (as template). HTBI primers were employed in first-round RT-PCR, then a second-round multiplex PCR followed. In TCRdb, the multiplex PCR reads were re-called with MiXCR into one record per CDR3 protein. Among some 520,000 distinct CDR3 sequences listed, approximately 15% were seen once. The data were taken from a study of Graves' ophthalmopathy and Graves' hyperthyroidism.

The sample consisted of blood. This TCR was recovered from a woman in her twenties or thirties with Graves' ophthalmopathy. This chain connects TRBV30 to TRBJ1-1; D is uncertain. CDR3 DNA sequence: TGTGCCTGGAGTCGAGGGAGGGCTGAAGCTTTCTTT. Residues: CAWSRGRAEAFF.